These 32 T cell receptor beta chains share one sample of origin, sequenced in a study of T cell responses to AZD1222 COVID-19 vaccine. Some clones are missing from TCRdb's copy, which holds only in-frame ones; the method was immunoSEQ multiplex PCR. The data contain about 42,000 clones, around 80% of them singletons. The sequencing used peripheral blood, collected 28 days after the second AZD1222 dose. These TCRs come from an adult who received the AZD1222 COVID-19 vaccine.

The chain is built from TRBV19 and TRBJ2-3; TRBD2 matches at 9 bases. V gave up 3 bases and J gave up 1 base; unmatched junction bases: 2. The CDR3 covers 15 residues. Germline lookup yields CDR1 LNHDA and CDR2 SQIVND (reference sequence). For the CDR3, the DNA is TGTGCCAGTAGTATGGGACTAGCCGGCACAGATACGCAGTATTTT. Encoded protein: CASSMGLAGTDTQYF.

This clone was seen a handful of times. This chain uses TRBV9 with TRBJ2-1; TRBD2 aligns across 8 bases. The J segment lost 3 bases and the V segment lost 0 bases, leaving 2 bases of the junction unmatched. This CDR3 region has 15 residues. The germline CDR1 and CDR2 sequences are SGDLS and YYNGEE. This chain's CDR3 is CASSVGGGNYNEQFF. DNA for the CDR3: TGTGCCAGCAGCGTAGGCGGGGGGAACTACAATGAGCAGTTCTTC. The full variable domain, its missing parts supplied by reference TRBV9 and TRBJ2-1, is DSGVTQTPKHLITATGQRVTLRCSPRSGDLSVYWYQQSLDQGLQFLIQYYNGEERAKGNILERFSAQQFPDLHSELNLSSLELGDSALYFCASSVGGGNYNEQFFGPGTRLTVL.

The chain uses TRBV19 and TRBJ2-6; 11 nucleotides align to TRBD1. The CDR3 is 20 residues long. In germline, CDR1 is LNHDA, CDR2 SQIVND (reference sequence). The ends lost 3 bases at V and 3 bases at J; junction bases unmatched: 13. The CDR3 region has the DNA TGTGCCAGTAGTATGGTCCGTGCCGGGACAGGGGGGTTTGGGGCCAACGTCCTGACTTTC. Its translation: CASSMVRAGTGGFGANVLTF.

This clone has more than one count but fewer than ten. This chain joins TRBV19 and TRBJ1-2, with 9 bases identical to TRBD1. The CDR3 runs 15 residues. J lost 8 bases, V lost 1 base, and 8 bases had no gene match. The V gene's germline CDR1 is LNHDA and CDR2 SQIVND (reference sequence). CDR3 region: CASSIGSPGQGGYTF. CDR3 DNA sequence: TGTGCCAGTAGTATAGGTTCCCCCGGACAGGGGGGCTACACCTTC.

V and J are TRBV11-2 and TRBJ2-5, with D unresolved. The V gene lost 5 bases and the J gene lost 9 bases, with 16 bases spanning the gap. Germline loops: CDR1 SGHAT, CDR2 FQNNGV. This CDR3 comprises 13 residues. CDR3 sequence (DNA): TGTGCCAGCAGCCCTCGGAGCGAAACTTCCCAGTACTTC. Encoded protein: CASSPRSETSQYF.

The chain uses TRBV27 and TRBJ2-3, with D possibly being TRBD2 (7 bases). The germline CDR1 and CDR2 sequences are MNHEY and SMNVEV (reference sequence). Trimming shortened V by 2 bases and J by 4 bases, and 13 bases separated the two germline ends. The CDR3 contains 15 residues. The CDR3: CASSLVGGPADTQYF. The CDR3 DNA is TGTGCCAGCAGTTTAGTGGGGGGGCCGGCAGATACGCAGTATTTT.

The rearrangement joins TRBV3-1 (or the pseudogene TRBV3-2) to TRBJ1-5; the D gene is possibly TRBD1 (5 bases). V was cut by 5 bases and J by 10 bases, with 24 bases left in between. The CDR3 has 16 amino acids. Germline V gene data show CDR1 as LGHDT and CDR2 as YNNKEL (reference sequence). Here the CDR3 reads CASSDRGYSPGHPQHF. Written as DNA, the CDR3 is TGTGCCAGCAGCGACAGAGGGTACAGCCCAGGGCATCCCCAGCATTTT.

This clone occurred once. The chain uses TRBV5-6 and TRBJ2-2; 10 bases match TRBD1. Germline CDR1 and CDR2: SGHDT and YYEEEE. J was trimmed by 2 bases and V by 0 bases; bases with no gene match: 1. CDR3 length: 16 amino acids. The CDR3 loop is CASSLGTGGNTGELFF. The CDR3 nucleotides read TGTGCCAGCAGCTTGGGGACAGGGGGTAACACCGGGGAGCTGTTTTTT.

The sample holds one count of this clone. In DNA form, the CDR3 reads TGCGCCAGCAGCCAAGAAGGGGCCAACGTCCTGACTTTC. It encodes CASSQEGANVLTF. The gene calls are TRBV5-1 and TRBJ2-6; D not resolved. The CDR3 is 13 residues long. The V end lost 4 bases, the J end lost 4 bases, and 6 bases lay between the germline ends. From germline, CDR1 is SGHRS and CDR2 YFSETQ.

The V call is TRBV6-6, the J call TRBJ1-1, with D possibly matching TRBD1 (5 bases). The CDR3 sequence is 14 residues long. From germline, CDR1 is MNHNY and CDR2 SVGAGI (reference sequence). Deletions cut 0 bases from V and 1 base from J, with 6 bases between. CDR3 protein: CASSYSGGNTEAFF. The CDR3 coding sequence is TGTGCCAGCAGTTACTCCGGGGGGAACACTGAAGCTTTCTTT.

This clone was seen once. The chain joins TRBV9 to TRBJ2-3, with 13 bases fitting TRBD2. Germline V gene data show CDR1 as SGDLS and CDR2 as YYNGEE. CDR3 length: 19 residues. V gave up 0 bases and J gave up 2 bases; unmatched junction bases: 9. The CDR3 nucleotides are TGTGCCAGCAGCGTAGCAGGACTAGCGGGGGCCCATACCACAGATACGCAGTATTTT. Amino acid sequence: CASSVAGLAGAHTTDTQYF.

This chain uses TRBV3-1 (or the pseudogene TRBV3-2) with TRBJ2-2; 8 nucleotides line up with TRBD1. Germline assignment: CDR1 LGHDT and CDR2 YNNKEL (reference sequence). The junction had 6 bases not matched to a gene; V was cut back by 4 bases and J by 5 bases. CDR3 length: 15 residues. This chain's CDR3 is CASSPWTGMTGELFF. The CDR3 DNA follows: TGTGCCAGCAGCCCATGGACAGGGATGACCGGGGAGCTGTTTTTT.

V is TRBV3-1 (or the pseudogene TRBV3-2) and J is TRBJ2-1; D ambiguous. This CDR3 has 13 amino acids. V lost 1 base to trimming and J lost 9 bases, with 10 bases between them. CDR1 and CDR2 (germline): LGHDT, YNNKEL (reference sequence). CDR3 sequence: CASSQVLGSEQFF. The CDR3 DNA is TGTGCCAGCAGCCAAGTCCTGGGAAGTGAGCAGTTCTTC.

The rearrangement links TRBV29-1 to TRBJ1-2; D is uncertain. The germline V gene has CDR1 SQVTM and CDR2 ANQGSEA. There are 12 residues in the CDR3. V lost 4 bases to trimming and J lost 4 bases, with 10 bases between them. The CDR3 region is CSVVFDLYGYTF. The CDR3 DNA reads as TGCAGCGTTGTATTCGACCTCTATGGCTACACCTTC.

The V gene is TRBV5-1, the J gene TRBJ2-2; weak D call: TRBD1 (6 bases). In germline, CDR1 is SGHRS, CDR2 YFSETQ. There are 15 residues in the CDR3. V shed 4 bases and J shed 5 bases, with 15 bases lying between them. CDR3 in DNA: TGCGCCAGCAGCATAATAGGGGGTCCGACCGGGGAGCTGTTTTTT. As protein: CASSIIGGPTGELFF.

This sequence joins TRBV6-5 and TRBJ1-2; no reliable D call. In germline, CDR1 is MNHEY, CDR2 SVGAGI. The CDR3 has 11 amino acids. Deletions cut 7 bases from V and 5 bases from J, with 8 bases between. The DNA of the CDR3 is TGTGCCAGCAAAATACAGTATGGCTACACCTTC. Translating gives CASKIQYGYTF.

The genes are TRBV18 and TRBJ2-6; the D is unclear. Trimming took off 6 bases at V and 0 bases at J, with 3 bases between the two ends. This CDR3 has 13 residues. Germline V gene data show CDR1 as KGHSH and CDR2 as LQKENI. CDR3 amino acids: CASSYSGANVLTF. Here the CDR3 DNA reads TGTGCCAGCTCCTACTCTGGGGCCAACGTCCTGACTTTC.

The rearrangement joins TRBV7-9 to TRBJ1-1; maybe TRBD1 (5 bases). V was clipped by 2 bases and J by 6 bases, with 13 bases between them. The CDR3 consists of 14 residues. Germline CDR1 is SEHNR and CDR2 is FQNEAQ (reference sequence). The CDR3 sequence: CASSLSGMGSEAFF. The CDR3, as DNA: TGTGCCAGCAGCTTATCAGGGATGGGGTCTGAAGCTTTCTTT.

The CDR3 sequence is CASSPTGVPGYGYTF. In DNA, the CDR3 is TGTGCCAGCAGCCCCACAGGGGTGCCTGGCTATGGCTACACCTTC. The V gene is TRBV3-1 (or the pseudogene TRBV3-2), the J gene TRBJ1-2; 7 nucleotides match TRBD1. Trimming took 4 bases from V and 4 from J; bases not matched to a gene: 9. The length of the CDR3 is 15 residues. Germline-derived CDR1 and CDR2 are LGHDT and YNNKEL (reference sequence).

This clone was observed a few times. Other DNA sequences in the sample encode the same CDR3. J is TRBJ2-7 and V is TRBV19; no definite D call. V was clipped by 0 bases and J by 1 base, with 4 bases between them. The CDR3 covers 13 residues. Germline V lookup: CDR1 LNHDA, CDR2 SQIVND (reference sequence). The CDR3 DNA is TGTGCCAGTAGTATAGATCGATCCTACGAGCAGTACTTC. This encodes CASSIDRSYEQYF.

V usage is TRBV27 and J usage is TRBJ1-2; D is perhaps TRBD1 (5 bases). V shed 2 bases and J shed 1 base, with 14 bases lying between them. CDR3 length: 16 amino acids. Germline V gene sequence: CDR1 MNHEY, CDR2 SMNVEV (reference sequence). CDR3 nucleotides: TGTGCCAGCAGTTTAATCAGGACACCCAATAACTATGGCTACACCTTC. Translation gives CASSLIRTPNNYGYTF.

V and J are TRBV9 and TRBJ1-2; 7 nucleotides align to TRBD1. Germline CDR1 is SGDLS and CDR2 is YYNGEE. Unmatched junction bases numbered 3, after V lost 3 bases and J lost 4 bases. This CDR3 is 13 amino acids long. This CDR3 is CASSATGVYGYTF. The CDR3 DNA reads as TGTGCCAGCAGCGCCACAGGGGTCTATGGCTACACCTTC.

This sequence joins TRBV29-1 and TRBJ2-7; no definite D call. Trimming stripped 7 bases from V and 7 bases from J, with 14 bases between. CDR1 and CDR2 from the germline V gene are SQVTM and ANQGSEA. The CDR3 extends over 11 amino acids. Written as DNA, the CDR3 is TGCAGCGCTTACATTATCTCAGAGCAGTACTTC. Its protein is CSAYIISEQYF.

The chain has TRBV20-1 and TRBJ1-4; tentatively, D is TRBD1 (5 bases). The CDR3 spans 11 residues. CDR1 DFQATT and CDR2 SNEGSKA come from the germline V gene (reference sequence). The CDR3 reads CSTGTHEKLFF. In DNA form, the CDR3 reads TGCAGCACCGGGACGCATGAAAAACTGTTTTTT.

The chain uses TRBV5-1 and TRBJ2-3; D perhaps matches TRBD2 (5 bases). This CDR3 comprises 14 residues. From germline, CDR1 is SGHRS and CDR2 YFSETQ. V was shortened by 1 base and J by 6 bases, with 12 bases between the two germline ends. The CDR3 sequence is CASSLLRVEDTQYF. The CDR3 DNA follows: TGCGCCAGCAGCTTGTTGCGGGTTGAGGATACGCAGTATTTT.

This clone was picked up a small number of times. The chain combines TRBV7-9 with TRBJ2-7, with D possibly being TRBD1 or TRBD2 (5 bases each). The CDR3 totals 13 residues. Germline CDR1 SEHNR, CDR2 FQNEAQ (reference sequence). Trimming cost V 5 bases and J 7 bases, with 15 bases left between them. The CDR3 DNA reads as TGTGCCAGCAGCCGAGGGACGGAGGATGAGCAGTACTTC. Amino acid sequence: CASSRGTEDEQYF.

The V and J genes are TRBV11-2 and TRBJ1-2; a possible D gene is TRBD1 (5 bases). CDR1 is SGHAT, CDR2 FQNNGV, per germline. The V end was cut by 8 bases, the J end by 6 bases, with 16 bases between. The CDR3 sequence is 13 residues long. As DNA, the CDR3 is TGTGCCAGCCCAAAAAAAGGAGGGGATGGCTACACCTTC. This gives the protein CASPKKGGDGYTF.

The chain recombines TRBV19 with TRBJ1-3; D is ambiguous. The germline CDR1 and CDR2 sequences are LNHDA and SQIVND (reference sequence). This CDR3 comprises 14 residues. Trimming stripped 3 bases from V and 0 bases from J, with 6 bases between. CDR3 loop: CASSIAGSGNTIYF. CDR3 bases: TGTGCCAGTAGTATTGCAGGCTCTGGAAACACCATATATTTT.

The chain combines TRBV30 with TRBJ2-7; D possibly matches TRBD1 or TRBD2 (7 bases each). The V gene's germline CDR1 is GTSNPN and CDR2 SVGIG (reference sequence). The CDR3 sequence is 15 residues long. Trimming cost V 3 bases and J 4 bases, with 19 bases left between them. The CDR3 DNA follows: TGTGCCTGGAGGCTTGGCTACAGGGGAGGGTACGAGCAGTACTTC. As protein: CAWRLGYRGGYEQYF. Full variable domain (outside the CDR3, taken from reference TRBV30 and TRBJ2-7): SQTIHQWPATLVQPVGSPLSLECTVEGTSNPNLYWYRQAAGRGLQLLFYSVGIGQISSEVPQNLSASRPQDRQFILSSKKLLLSDSGFYLCAWRLGYRGGYEQYFGPGTRLTVT.

This clone was seen only a few times. This chain links TRBV19 with TRBJ2-1; 11 bases align to TRBD1. With V trimmed by 8 bases and J by 8 bases, 11 bases remained unmatched. The V gene's germline CDR1 is LNHDA and CDR2 SQIVND (reference sequence). This CDR3 region has 15 residues. Here the CDR3 DNA reads TGTGCCAGTTCCTACGGACAGGGGGCTTGGGATGAGCAGTTCTTC. This gives the protein CASSYGQGAWDEQFF.

The V and J genes are TRBV7-8 and TRBJ1-2; D not certain. Germline lookup yields CDR1 SGHVS and CDR2 FQNEAQ. With 2 bases removed from V and 4 bases from J, the gap between germline ends came to 17 bases. The length of the CDR3 is 16 residues. CDR3 sequence: CASSLSLQGWSYGYTF. The CDR3, as DNA: TGTGCCAGCAGCTTAAGTTTGCAAGGTTGGTCCTATGGCTACACCTTC. The variable domain in full, completed from reference TRBV7-8 and TRBJ1-2, reads GAGVSQSPRYKVAKRGQDVALRCDPISGHVSLFWYQQALGQGPEFLTYFQNEAQLDKSGLPSDRFFAERPEGSVSTLKIQRTQQEDSAVYLCASSLSLQGWSYGYTFGSGTRLTVV.

The rearrangement uses TRBV19 and TRBJ2-7; D might be TRBD2 (6 bases). The CDR3 loop spans 14 amino acids. Trimming shortened V by 3 bases and J by 2 bases, and 11 bases separated the two germline ends. Germline V gene lookup returns CDR1 LNHDA and CDR2 SQIVND (reference sequence). As DNA, the CDR3 is TGTGCCAGTAGTATCGGGGGATCGACCTACGAGCAGTACTTC. Translation: CASSIGGSTYEQYF.